This T cell receptor beta chain was profiled in a study of blood T cell repertoires in COVID-19. Study information: T cells, B-cell-depleted T cells, or PBMCs provided the cDNA or gDNA that served as material.

Patients of the Seattle cohort, enrolled during active infection, were followed longitudinally. Original methodology: Quantification of nucleated cells was approximated via reference gene primer amplification. TCRdb's table, derived via immunoSEQ multiplex PCR, lists solely in-frame clones and lacks some. The DNA was the basis for D and trimming; V, J and clone size are from that table. Of about 440,000 clones listed, 88% are singletons. Trimming removed 4 bases from V and 4 bases from J, with 13 bases in between. CDR1 SQVTM and CDR2 ANQGSEA come from the germline V gene. The CDR3 has 14 residues. This sequence originates from a woman in her 50s with COVID-19, enrolled during active disease. This chain links TRBV29-1 with TRBJ1-4, with D perhaps matching TRBD1 (5 bases). The sample consisted of peripheral blood. This chain's CDR3 is CSVGTDTFNEKLFF. Here the CDR3 DNA reads TGCAGCGTTGGAACGGACACCTTTAATGAAAAACTGTTTTTT.